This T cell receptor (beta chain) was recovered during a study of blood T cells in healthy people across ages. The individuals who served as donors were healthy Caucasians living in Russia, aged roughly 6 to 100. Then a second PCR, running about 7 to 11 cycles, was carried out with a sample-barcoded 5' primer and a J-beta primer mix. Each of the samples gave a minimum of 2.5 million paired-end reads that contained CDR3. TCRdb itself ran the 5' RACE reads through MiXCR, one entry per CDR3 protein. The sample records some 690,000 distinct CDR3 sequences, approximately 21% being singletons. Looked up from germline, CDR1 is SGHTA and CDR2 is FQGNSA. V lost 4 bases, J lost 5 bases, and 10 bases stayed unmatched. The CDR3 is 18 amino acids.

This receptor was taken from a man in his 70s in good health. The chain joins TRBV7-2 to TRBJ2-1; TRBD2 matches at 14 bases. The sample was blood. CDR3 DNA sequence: TGTGCCAGCAGCTGGGGGACTAGCGGGAGAGGGCGGCACAATGAGCAGTTCTTC. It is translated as CASSWGTSGRGRHNEQFF.